This T cell receptor (beta chain) was obtained from a study of cytomegalovirus exposure and HLA in healthy donors. Some clones are missing from TCRdb's copy, which holds only in-frame ones; the method was immunoSEQ multiplex PCR. The sample records 150,000 to 250,000 clones, roughly 88% being singletons. The germline gives CDR1 MNHEY, CDR2 SVGAGI. This CDR3 is 15 amino acids long. The J segment lost 0 bases and the V segment lost 5 bases, leaving 4 bases of the junction unmatched. Comment on this clone: Its antigen remains unidentified.

General study points: Testing in vitro showed a few CMV-associated chains specific for CMV antigens.

The TCR sequence derives from a woman in her thirties in good health and CMV-seropositive. The sample taken for sequencing was PBMCs. V gene TRBV6-5 combines with J gene TRBJ1-5; TRBD1 aligns across 7 bases. CDR3 bases: TGTGCCAGCAGTGGGGGGACAGATAGCAATCAGCCCCAGCATTTT. This codes for CASSGGTDSNQPQHF.